This T cell receptor beta chain was sequenced for a study of blood T cells in healthy people across ages. Broader study findings: The recorded TCR beta diversity per million T cells decreased in a roughly linear manner with age.

The individuals who served as donors were healthy Caucasians living in Russia, aged about 6 to 100. Then a second PCR, running roughly 6 to 12 cycles, was carried out with a sample-barcoded 5' primer and a J-beta primer mix. TCRdb processed the 5' RACE reads anew with MiXCR; each CDR3 protein has one entry. The data contain fewer than 2,000,000 distinct CDR3 sequences, roughly 32% of them singletons. Remarks on this clonotype: Its cognate antigen is unknown.

The CDR3 totals 12 residues. V was cut by 3 bases and J by 8 bases, with 8 bases left in between. Germline CDR1 reads SEHNR; CDR2 reads FQNEAQ (reference sequence). This sequence joins TRBV7-9 and TRBJ2-1; D gene unclear. The clonotype was recovered from a woman in her twenties or thirties in good health. The sequenced sample was blood. CDR3 in amino acids: CASSFISYEQFF. The DNA for the CDR3 is TGTGCCAGCAGCTTCATTAGTTATGAGCAGTTCTTC.